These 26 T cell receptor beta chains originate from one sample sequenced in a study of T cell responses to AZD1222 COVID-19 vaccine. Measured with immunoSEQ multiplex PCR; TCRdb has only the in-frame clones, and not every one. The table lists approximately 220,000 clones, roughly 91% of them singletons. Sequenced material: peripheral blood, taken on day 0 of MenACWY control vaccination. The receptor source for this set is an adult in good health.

The CDR3 sequence: CASRPTGGGEQYF. CDR3 sequence (DNA): TGTGCCAGCAGACCGACAGGGGGTGGCGAGCAGTACTTC. J is TRBJ2-7 and V is TRBV27; 9 bases align to TRBD1. The CDR3 length is 13 residues. The ends lost 6 bases at V and 6 bases at J; junction bases unmatched: 6. Germline V lookup: CDR1 MNHEY, CDR2 SMNVEV (reference sequence).

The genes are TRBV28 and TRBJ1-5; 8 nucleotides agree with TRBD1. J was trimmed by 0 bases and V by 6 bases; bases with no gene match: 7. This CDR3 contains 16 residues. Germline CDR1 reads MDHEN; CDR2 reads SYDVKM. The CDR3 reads CASSWRTGPSNQPQHF. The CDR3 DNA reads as TGTGCCAGCAGCTGGAGGACAGGGCCTAGCAATCAGCCCCAGCATTTT. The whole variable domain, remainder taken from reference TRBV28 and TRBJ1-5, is DVKVTQSSRYLVKRTGEKVFLECVQDMDHENMFWYRQDPGLGLRLIYFSYDVKMKEKGDIPEGYSVSREKKERFSLILESASTNQTSMYLCASSWRTGPSNQPQHFGDGTRLSIL.

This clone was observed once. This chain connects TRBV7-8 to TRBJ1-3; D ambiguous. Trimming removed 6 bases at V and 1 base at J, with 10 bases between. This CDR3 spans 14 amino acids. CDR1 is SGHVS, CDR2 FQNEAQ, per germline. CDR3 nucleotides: TGTGCCAGCAGGGCAAAGGAGTCTGGAAACACCATATATTTT. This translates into CASRAKESGNTIYF.

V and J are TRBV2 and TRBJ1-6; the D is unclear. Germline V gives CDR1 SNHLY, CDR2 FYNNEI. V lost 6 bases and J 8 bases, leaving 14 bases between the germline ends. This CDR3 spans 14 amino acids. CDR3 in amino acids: CASRDLQEYSPLHF. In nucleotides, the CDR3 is TGTGCCAGCAGGGACCTCCAGGAGTATTCACCCCTCCACTTT.

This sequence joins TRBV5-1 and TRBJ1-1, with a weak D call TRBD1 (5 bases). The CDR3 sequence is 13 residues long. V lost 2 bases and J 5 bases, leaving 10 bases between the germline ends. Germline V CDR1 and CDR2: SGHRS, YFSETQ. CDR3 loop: CASSFDRNTEAFF. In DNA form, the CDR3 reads TGCGCCAGCAGCTTTGACAGAAATACTGAAGCTTTCTTT.

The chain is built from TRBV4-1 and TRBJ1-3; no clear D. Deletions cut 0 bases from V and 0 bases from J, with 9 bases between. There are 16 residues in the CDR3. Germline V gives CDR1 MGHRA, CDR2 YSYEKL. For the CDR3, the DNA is TGCGCCAGCAGCCAAGATAATGTGAACTCTGGAAACACCATATATTTT. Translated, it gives CASSQDNVNSGNTIYF.

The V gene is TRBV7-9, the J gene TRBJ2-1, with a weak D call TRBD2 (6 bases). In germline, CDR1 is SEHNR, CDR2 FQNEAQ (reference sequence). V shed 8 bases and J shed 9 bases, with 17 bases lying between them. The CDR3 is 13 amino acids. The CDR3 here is CASSAGPRGEQFF. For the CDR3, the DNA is TGTGCCAGCTCGGCGGGGCCGCGGGGTGAGCAGTTCTTC.

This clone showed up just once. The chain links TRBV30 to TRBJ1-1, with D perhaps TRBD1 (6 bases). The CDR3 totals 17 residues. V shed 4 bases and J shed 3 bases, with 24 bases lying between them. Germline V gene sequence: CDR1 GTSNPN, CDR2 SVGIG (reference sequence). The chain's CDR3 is CAWKDSGTRGRYTEAFF. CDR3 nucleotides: TGTGCCTGGAAAGACTCCGGGACAAGGGGTAGGTACACTGAAGCTTTCTTT.

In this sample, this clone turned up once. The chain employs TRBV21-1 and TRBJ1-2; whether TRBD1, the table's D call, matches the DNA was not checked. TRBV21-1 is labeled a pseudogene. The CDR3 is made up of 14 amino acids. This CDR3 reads CASSTRQVYYGYTF. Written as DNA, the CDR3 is TGTGCCAGCAGCACCCGACAGGTCTACTATGGCTACACCTTC.

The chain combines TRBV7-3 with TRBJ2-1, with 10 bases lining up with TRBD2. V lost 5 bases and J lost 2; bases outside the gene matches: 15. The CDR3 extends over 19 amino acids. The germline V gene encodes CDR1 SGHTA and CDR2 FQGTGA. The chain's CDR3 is CASSRSGIKLAGAYNEQFF. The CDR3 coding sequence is TGTGCCAGCAGCCGGTCAGGGATAAAGCTAGCGGGGGCCTACAATGAGCAGTTCTTC.

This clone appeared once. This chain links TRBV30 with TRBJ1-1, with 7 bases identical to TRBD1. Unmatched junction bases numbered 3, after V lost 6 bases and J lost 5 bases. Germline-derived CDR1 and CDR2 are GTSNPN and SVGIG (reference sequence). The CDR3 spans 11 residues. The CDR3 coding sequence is TGTGCCTGCGACAGGGAGACTGAAGCTTTCTTT. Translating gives CACDRETEAFF.

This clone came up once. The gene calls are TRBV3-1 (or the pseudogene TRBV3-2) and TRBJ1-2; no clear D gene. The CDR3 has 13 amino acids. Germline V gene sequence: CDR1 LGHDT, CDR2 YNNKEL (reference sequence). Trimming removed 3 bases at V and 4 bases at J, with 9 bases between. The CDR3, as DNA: TGTGCCAGCAGCCAGAGAGGGTTCTATGGCTACACCTTC. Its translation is CASSQRGFYGYTF.

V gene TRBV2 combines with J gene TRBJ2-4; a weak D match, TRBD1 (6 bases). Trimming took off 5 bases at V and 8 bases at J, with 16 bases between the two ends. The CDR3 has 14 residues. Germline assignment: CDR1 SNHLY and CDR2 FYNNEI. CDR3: CASSLQGAQDIQYF. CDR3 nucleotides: TGTGCCAGCAGTCTACAGGGAGCTCAGGACATTCAGTACTTC.

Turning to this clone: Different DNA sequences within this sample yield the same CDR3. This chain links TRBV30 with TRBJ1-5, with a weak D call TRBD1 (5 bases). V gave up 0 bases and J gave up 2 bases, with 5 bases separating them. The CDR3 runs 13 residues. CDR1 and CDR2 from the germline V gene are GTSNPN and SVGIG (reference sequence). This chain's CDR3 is CAWSVGGNQPQHF. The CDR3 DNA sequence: TGTGCCTGGAGTGTGGGGGGCAATCAGCCCCAGCATTTT.

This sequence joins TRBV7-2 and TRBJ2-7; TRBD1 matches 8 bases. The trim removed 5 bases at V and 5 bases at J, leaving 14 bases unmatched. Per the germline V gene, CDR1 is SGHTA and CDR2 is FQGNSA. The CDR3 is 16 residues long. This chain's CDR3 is CASSRRTGRNGDEQYF. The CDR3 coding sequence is TGTGCCAGCAGCCGTCGGACAGGGAGGAATGGGGACGAGCAGTACTTC.

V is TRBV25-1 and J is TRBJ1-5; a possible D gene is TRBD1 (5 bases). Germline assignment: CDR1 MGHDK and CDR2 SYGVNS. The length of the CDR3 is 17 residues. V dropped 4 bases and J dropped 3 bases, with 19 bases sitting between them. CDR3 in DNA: TGTGCCAGCAGTGGACTTGGGGGGACGGCCTTCAATCAGCCCCAGCATTTT. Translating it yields CASSGLGGTAFNQPQHF.

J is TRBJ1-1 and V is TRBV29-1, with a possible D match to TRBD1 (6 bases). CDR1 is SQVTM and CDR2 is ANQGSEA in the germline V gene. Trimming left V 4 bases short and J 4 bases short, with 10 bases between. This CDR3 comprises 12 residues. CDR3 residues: CSVAGASTEAFF. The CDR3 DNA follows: TGCAGCGTTGCGGGGGCTAGCACTGAAGCTTTCTTT.

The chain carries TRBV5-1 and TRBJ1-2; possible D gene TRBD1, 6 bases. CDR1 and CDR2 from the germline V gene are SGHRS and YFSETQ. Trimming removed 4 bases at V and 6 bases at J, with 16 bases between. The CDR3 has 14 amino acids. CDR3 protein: CASSPAGGRDGYTF. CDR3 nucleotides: TGCGCCAGCAGCCCTGCCGGGGGGCGGGATGGCTACACCTTC.

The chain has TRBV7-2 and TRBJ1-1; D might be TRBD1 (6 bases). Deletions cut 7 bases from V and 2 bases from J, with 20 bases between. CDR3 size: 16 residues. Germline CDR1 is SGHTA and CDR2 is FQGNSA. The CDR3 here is CASTPLGGGYNTEAFF. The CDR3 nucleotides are TGTGCCAGCACCCCATTAGGGGGGGGTTATAACACTGAAGCTTTCTTT.

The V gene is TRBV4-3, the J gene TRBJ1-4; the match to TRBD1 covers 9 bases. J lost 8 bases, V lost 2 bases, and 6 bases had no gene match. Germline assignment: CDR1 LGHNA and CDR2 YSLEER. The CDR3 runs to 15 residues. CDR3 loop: CASSQPGQGNEKLFF. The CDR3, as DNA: TGCGCCAGCAGCCAACCGGGACAGGGTAACGAAAAACTGTTTTTT.

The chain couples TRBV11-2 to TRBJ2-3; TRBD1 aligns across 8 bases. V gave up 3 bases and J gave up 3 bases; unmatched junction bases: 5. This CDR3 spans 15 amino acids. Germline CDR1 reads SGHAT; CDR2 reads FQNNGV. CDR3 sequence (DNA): TGTGCCAGCAGCTTTACAAGACAGGGGACAGATACGCAGTATTTT. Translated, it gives CASSFTRQGTDTQYF.

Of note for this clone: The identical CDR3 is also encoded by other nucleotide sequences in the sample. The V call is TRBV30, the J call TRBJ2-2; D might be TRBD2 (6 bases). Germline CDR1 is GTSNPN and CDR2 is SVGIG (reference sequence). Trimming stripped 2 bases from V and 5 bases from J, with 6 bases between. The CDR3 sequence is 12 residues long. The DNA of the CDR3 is TGTGCCTGGAGTCGGGGGACCGGGGAGCTGTTTTTT. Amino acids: CAWSRGTGELFF.

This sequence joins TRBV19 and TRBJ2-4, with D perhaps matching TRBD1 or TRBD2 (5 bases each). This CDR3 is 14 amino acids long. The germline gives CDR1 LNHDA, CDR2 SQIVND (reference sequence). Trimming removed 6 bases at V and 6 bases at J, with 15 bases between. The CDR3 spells CASRGEGRLNIQYF. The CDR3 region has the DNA TGTGCCAGTAGGGGGGAAGGGAGATTAAACATTCAGTACTTC.

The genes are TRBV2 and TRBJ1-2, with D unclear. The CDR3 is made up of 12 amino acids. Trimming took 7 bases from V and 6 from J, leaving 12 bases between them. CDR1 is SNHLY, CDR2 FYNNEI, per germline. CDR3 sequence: CASNQALDGYTF. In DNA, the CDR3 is TGTGCCAGCAATCAGGCGTTAGATGGCTACACCTTC.

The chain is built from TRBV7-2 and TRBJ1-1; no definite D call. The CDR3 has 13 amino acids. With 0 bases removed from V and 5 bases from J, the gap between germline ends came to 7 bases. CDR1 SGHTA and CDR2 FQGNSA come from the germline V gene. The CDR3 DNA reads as TGTGCCAGCAGCTTAGCCAGGTTAACTGAAGCTTTCTTT. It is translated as CASSLARLTEAFF.

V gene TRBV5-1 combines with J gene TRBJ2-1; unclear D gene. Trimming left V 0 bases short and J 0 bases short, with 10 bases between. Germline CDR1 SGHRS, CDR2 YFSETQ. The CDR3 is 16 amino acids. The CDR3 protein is CASSLVAASSYNEQFF. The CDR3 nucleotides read TGCGCCAGCAGCTTGGTTGCAGCCAGCTCCTACAATGAGCAGTTCTTC.